The T cell receptor (beta chain) under discussion was sequenced for a study of blood T cell repertoires in COVID-19 (dated by TCRdb to the early 2020s). Some background on the complete study: Samples covering the acute and convalescent phases of COVID-19 were provided by collaborators in the United States, Italy and Spain. The material from the prospective study consisted of cDNA or gDNA derived from T cells, B-cell-depleted T cells, or PBMCs. Deeply sampled blood TCRbeta repertoires from subjects exposed to, actively infected with, or recovered from COVID-19 were included in the dataset. The repertoires were made available in a free public database intended to serve as a resource for research on the immune response to SARS-CoV-2. The samples were drawn from two sources: the first 160 participants of the ongoing ImmuneRACE study, and approximately 1,300 subjects contributed by 6 global collaborators. A de-identified subject ID, COVID-19 status, age in years and sex were almost always included in the sample metadata. Where HLA class I and class II types were available, the types were taken from metadata supplied by the sample provider, not from assay-based typing. Beyond this particular receptor, the publication reports: The amount of clinical and demographic metadata varied by source and participant and was provided uncurated.

The immunoSEQ Assay, a bias-controlled multiplex PCR, was used to amplify TCRbeta CDR3 regions from genomic DNA. The paper's data handling went like this. Nucleated cell counts per sample were estimated from amplification of reference gene primers within the assay. To quantify the absolute abundance of each unique TCRbeta CDR3 rearrangement, sequence reads were collapsed and filtered. For each sample, productive Simpson clonality was calculated as the square root of Simpson's diversity index across productive rearrangements. TCRdb mirrors the immuneACCESS table, restricted to in-frame sequences. Some clones are absent from its copies; in checked studies, under half trace to an unresolved V gene, and the reason for the others is unknown. V and J calls and clone size come straight from that table; D and trimming were deduced from the DNA. The sample includes 430,000 or so clones, with about 88% observed a single time. The ten largest clones represent 1.4% to 1.5% of the sample.

Enrolling through a virtual design, the prospective study's participants ranged in age from roughly 18 to 95 years and lived across roughly 24 United States geographic areas. In the prospective study, cohorts were assigned on the basis of participant-reported clinical history obtained from a screening survey and a study questionnaire. Exposed participants were defined as having been in contact with someone with a PCR-confirmed or clinician-diagnosed COVID-19 case within 2 weeks of study entry. In the prospective study, mobile phlebotomists collected whole blood, serum and a nasopharyngeal or oropharyngeal swab from each participant. Prospective study participants could optionally give additional blood draws and questionnaires over a roughly two-month period. Before DNA extraction, blood samples from the prospective study were shipped at room temperature or frozen. Note on this clone: Which antigen it targets is not known. Base qualities are not provided; no much larger clone lies one nucleotide away. Other DNA sequences of this sample code for an identical CDR3.

V ends up 2 bases short and J 3 bases short, with an unmatched junction base count of 1. The CDR3 goes from the cysteine to the phenylalanine over 13 residues. The DNA shown is the 39-base CDR3, in frame from base 1. From a lookup of the germline V gene, CDR1 and CDR2 are SQVTM and ANQGSEA. This receptor was identified in a woman between 18 and 30 years old who had been exposed to COVID-19. The sequence joins TRBV29-1 to TRBJ2-7; TRBD1 matches 10 bases in the middle. The sample was PBMCs or T cells enriched from blood (not recorded which). The nucleotide sequence is given as TGCAGCGTTGAACGGGACAGGGGCTACGAGCAGTACTTC. Its translation is CSVERDRGYEQYF.